The 4 T cell receptor beta chains below come from one sample, sequenced in a study of T cells in Graves' hyperthyroidism and ophthalmopathy. Template material for amplifying TCR beta CDR3 regions consisted of RNA transcripts. A set of HTBI primers served as the primers for a first-round RT-PCR of the TCR CDR3. TCRdb independently ran MiXCR on the multiplex PCR reads; one entry per CDR3 protein. Among around 760,000 distinct CDR3 sequences listed, 35% were seen once. The sequenced material came from blood. Every receptor here comes from a woman between 40 and 50 years old with Graves' hyperthyroidism.

This clonotype was counted many times. The genes are TRBV19 and TRBJ1-2; D ambiguous. Trimming took 6 bases from V and 3 from J, leaving 11 bases between them. Germline values: CDR1 LNHDA, CDR2 SQIVND (reference sequence). CDR3 size: 13 residues. CDR3 nucleotide sequence: TGTGCCAGTAGCAAGTCGACGTACTATGGCTACACCTTC. Protein sequence: CASSKSTYYGYTF. Looking up the rest from reference TRBV19 and TRBJ1-2 gives the full variable domain: DGGITQSPKYLFRKEGQNVTLSCEQNLNHDAMYWYRQDPGQGLRLIYYSQIVNDFQKGDIAEGYSVSREKKESFPLTVTSAQKNPTAFYLCASSKSTYYGYTFGSGTRLTVV.

This clonotype was detected a few times. At one boundary the junction diverges from the germline segment, which might be a read error. This chain joins TRBV10-3 and TRBJ2-2; 9 nucleotides align to TRBD2. This CDR3 is built from 15 residues. CDR1 ENHRY and CDR2 SYGVKD come from the germline V gene. CDR3 DNA sequence: TGTGCCATCAGGGTTAGCGGGAGAAACACCGGGGAGCTGCTTTTT. Its protein is CAIRVSGRNTGELLF.

J is TRBJ2-5 and V is TRBV2; 7 nucleotides agree with TRBD2. This CDR3 is built from 12 residues. J was trimmed by 3 bases and V by 11 bases; bases with no gene match: 6. The germline V gene encodes CDR1 SNHLY and CDR2 FYNNEI. CDR3 sequence (DNA): TGTGCCCGACGGCTAGCGGAAGAGACCCAGTACTTC. This codes for CARRLAEETQYF.

This clonotype came up a few times. The rearrangement uses TRBV12-3 or TRBV12-4 and TRBJ2-7; 8 bases agree with TRBD2. This CDR3 is built from 15 residues. The V gene end was trimmed by 1 base and the J gene end by 4 bases; junction bases not matched to a gene: 6. CDR3 sequence: CASSLGASGFYEQYF. The CDR3 DNA reads TGTGCCAGCAGTTTAGGAGCTAGCGGGTTTTACGAGCAGTACTTC.